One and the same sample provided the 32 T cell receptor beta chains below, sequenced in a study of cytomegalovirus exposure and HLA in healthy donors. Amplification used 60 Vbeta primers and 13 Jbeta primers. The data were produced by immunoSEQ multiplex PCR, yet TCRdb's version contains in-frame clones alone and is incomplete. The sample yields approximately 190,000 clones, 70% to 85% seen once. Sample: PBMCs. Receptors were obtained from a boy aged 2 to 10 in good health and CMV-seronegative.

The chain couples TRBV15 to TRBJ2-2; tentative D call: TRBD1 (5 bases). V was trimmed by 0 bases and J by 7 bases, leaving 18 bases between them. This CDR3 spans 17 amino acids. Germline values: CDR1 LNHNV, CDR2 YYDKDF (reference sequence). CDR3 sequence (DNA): TGTGCCACCAGCAGAGATCTGGTCAGGGTCTTAGGCGGGGAGCTGTTTTTT. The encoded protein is CATSRDLVRVLGGELFF.

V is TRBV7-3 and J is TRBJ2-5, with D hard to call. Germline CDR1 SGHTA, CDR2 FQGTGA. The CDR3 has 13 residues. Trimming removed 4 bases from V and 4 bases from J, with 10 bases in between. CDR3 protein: CASSSGGRETQYF. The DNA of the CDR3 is TGTGCCAGCAGCTCCGGCGGTCGAGAGACCCAGTACTTC.

The CDR3 sequence: CASSQVRSPYNSPLHF. The CDR3 region has the DNA TGCGCCAGCAGCCAAGTCCGGAGCCCATATAATTCACCCCTCCACTTT. V and J are TRBV4-3 and TRBJ1-6; D remains unclear. Trimming took 1 base from V and 4 from J, leaving 11 bases between them. Germline V gene data show CDR1 as LGHNA and CDR2 as YSLEER. This CDR3 contains 16 residues.

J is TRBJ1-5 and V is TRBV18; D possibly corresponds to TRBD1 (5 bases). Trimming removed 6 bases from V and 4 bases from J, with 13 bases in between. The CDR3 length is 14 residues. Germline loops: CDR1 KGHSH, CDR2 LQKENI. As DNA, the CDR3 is TGTGCCAGCTCGCCATCCAGGGTGAATCAGCCCCAGCATTTT. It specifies CASSPSRVNQPQHF.

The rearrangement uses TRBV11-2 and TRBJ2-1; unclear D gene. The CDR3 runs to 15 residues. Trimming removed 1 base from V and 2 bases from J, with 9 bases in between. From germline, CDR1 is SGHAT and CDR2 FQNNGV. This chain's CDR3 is CASSLGGNTYNEQFF. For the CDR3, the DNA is TGTGCCAGCAGCTTAGGCGGCAATACCTACAATGAGCAGTTCTTC.

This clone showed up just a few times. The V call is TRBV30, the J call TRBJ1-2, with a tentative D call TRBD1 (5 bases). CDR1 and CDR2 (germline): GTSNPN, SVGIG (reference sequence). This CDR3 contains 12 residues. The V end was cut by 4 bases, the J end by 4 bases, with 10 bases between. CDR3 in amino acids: CAWMGGSYGYTF. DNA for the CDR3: TGTGCCTGGATGGGGGGAAGCTATGGCTACACCTTC.

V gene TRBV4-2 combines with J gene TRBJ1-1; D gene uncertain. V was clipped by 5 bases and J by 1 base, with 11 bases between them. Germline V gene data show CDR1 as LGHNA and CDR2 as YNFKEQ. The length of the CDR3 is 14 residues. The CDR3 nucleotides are TGTGCCAGCAGCGCACGAGAGGGGAACACTGAAGCTTTCTTT. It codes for CASSAREGNTEAFF.

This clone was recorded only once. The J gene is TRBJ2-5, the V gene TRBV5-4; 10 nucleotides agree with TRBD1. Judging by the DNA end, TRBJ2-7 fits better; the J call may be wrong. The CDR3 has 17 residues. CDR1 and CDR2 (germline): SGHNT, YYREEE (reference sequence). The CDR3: CASSSSITGQGVGEQYF. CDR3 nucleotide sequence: TGTGCCAGCAGCTCGTCAATTACAGGACAGGGGGTTGGCGAGCAGTACTTC.

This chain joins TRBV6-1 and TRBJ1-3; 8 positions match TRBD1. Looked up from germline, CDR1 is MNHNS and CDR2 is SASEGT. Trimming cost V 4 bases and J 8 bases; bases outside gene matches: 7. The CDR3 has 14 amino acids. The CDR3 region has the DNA TGTGCCAGCAGTGCTGGACAGGGAGGGGACACCATATATTTT. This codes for CASSAGQGGDTIYF.

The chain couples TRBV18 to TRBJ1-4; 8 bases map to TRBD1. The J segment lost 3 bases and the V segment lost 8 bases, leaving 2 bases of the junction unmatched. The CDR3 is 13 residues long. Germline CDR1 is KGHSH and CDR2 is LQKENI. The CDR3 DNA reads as TGTGCCAGCCGGGGACAGGCTAATGAAAAACTGTTTTTT. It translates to CASRGQANEKLFF.

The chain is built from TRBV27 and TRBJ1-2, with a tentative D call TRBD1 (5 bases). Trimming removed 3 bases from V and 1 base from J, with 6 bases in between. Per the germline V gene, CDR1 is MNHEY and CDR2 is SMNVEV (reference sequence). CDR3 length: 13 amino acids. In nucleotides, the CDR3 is TGTGCCAGCAGTTTGACAGTTAACTATGGCTACACCTTC. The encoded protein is CASSLTVNYGYTF.

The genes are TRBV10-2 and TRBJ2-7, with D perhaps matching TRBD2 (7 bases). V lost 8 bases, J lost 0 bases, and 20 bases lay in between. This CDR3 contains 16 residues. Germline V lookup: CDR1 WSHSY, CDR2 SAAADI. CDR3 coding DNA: TGCGCCAGCTCCCGACAGGCGGGGGCCCTCTCCTACGAGCAGTACTTC. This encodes CASSRQAGALSYEQYF.

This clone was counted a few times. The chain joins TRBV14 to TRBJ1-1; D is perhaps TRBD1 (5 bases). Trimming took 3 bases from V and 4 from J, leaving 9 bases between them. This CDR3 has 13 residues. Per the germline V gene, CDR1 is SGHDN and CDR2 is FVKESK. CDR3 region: CASSHRGLTEAFF. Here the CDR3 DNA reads TGTGCCAGCAGCCATAGGGGACTCACTGAAGCTTTCTTT.

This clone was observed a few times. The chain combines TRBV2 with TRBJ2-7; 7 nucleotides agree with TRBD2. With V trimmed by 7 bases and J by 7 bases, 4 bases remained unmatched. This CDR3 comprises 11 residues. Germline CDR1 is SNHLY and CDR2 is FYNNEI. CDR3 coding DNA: TGTGCCAGCACGAGAGCGGGGGAGCAGTACTTC. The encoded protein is CASTRAGEQYF.

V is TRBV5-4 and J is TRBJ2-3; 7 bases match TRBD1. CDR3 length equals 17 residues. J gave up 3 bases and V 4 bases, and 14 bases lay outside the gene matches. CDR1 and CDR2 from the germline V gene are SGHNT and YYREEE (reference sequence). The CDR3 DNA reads TGTGCCAGCAGCATGAAATCCGGGACAGAGTTTACAGATACGCAGTATTTT. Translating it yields CASSMKSGTEFTDTQYF.

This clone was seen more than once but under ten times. CDR3 protein: CASSQDRRLSYNEQFF. The CDR3, as DNA: TGCGCCAGCAGCCAAGATCGCCGGTTGTCCTACAATGAGCAGTTCTTC. The gene calls are TRBV4-3 and TRBJ2-1; D remains unclear. CDR3 length: 16 residues. V lost 0 bases to trimming and J lost 1 base, with 10 bases between them. Germline V gene data show CDR1 as LGHNA and CDR2 as YSLEER.

The CDR3 DNA reads TGTGCCAGCAGCGCATCTAGCGGGGGGGCCGGCACAGATACGCAGTATTTT. As protein: CASSASSGGAGTDTQYF. The genes are TRBV13 and TRBJ2-3; 12 bases match TRBD2. V dropped 5 bases and J dropped 1; count of bases not matched to a gene: 7. The CDR3 has 17 amino acids. The germline V gene encodes CDR1 PRHDT and CDR2 FYEKMQ (reference sequence).

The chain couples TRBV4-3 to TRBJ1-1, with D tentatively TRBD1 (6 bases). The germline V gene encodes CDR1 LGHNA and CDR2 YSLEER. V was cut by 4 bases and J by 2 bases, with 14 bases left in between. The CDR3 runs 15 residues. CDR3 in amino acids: CASSRSRTANTEAFF. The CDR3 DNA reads TGCGCCAGCAGCCGATCGAGGACAGCAAACACTGAAGCTTTCTTT.

CDR3 bases: TGTGCCAGCAGCTGGCCAGGGGGGGGCTACACCTTC. Its protein is CASSWPGGGYTF. The rearrangement uses TRBV7-9 and TRBJ1-2; 7 bases are a match to TRBD1. Germline V gene lookup returns CDR1 SEHNR and CDR2 FQNEAQ (reference sequence). CDR3 length: 12 amino acids. J gave up 8 bases and V 4 bases, and 4 bases lay outside the gene matches.

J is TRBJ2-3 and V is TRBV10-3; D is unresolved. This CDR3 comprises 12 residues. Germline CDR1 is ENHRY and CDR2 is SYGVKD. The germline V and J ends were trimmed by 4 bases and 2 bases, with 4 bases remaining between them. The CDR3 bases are TGTGCCATCAGTGGTTACACAGATACGCAGTATTTT. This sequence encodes CAISGYTDTQYF.

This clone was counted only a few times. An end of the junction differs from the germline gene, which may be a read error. The DNA of the CDR3 is TGCAGCGCAGACAGGGAGGAATTT. This gives the protein CSADREEF. The chain has TRBV29-1 and TRBJ1-1, with 7 bases that match TRBD1. The germline CDR1 and CDR2 sequences are SQVTM and ANQGSEA. The CDR3 sequence is 8 residues long. The whole variable domain, filled in from reference TRBV29-1 and TRBJ1-1, reads SAVISQKPSRDICQRGTSLTIQCQVDSQVTMMFWYRQQPGQSLTLIATANQGSEATYESGFVIDKFPISRPNLTFSTLTVSNMSPEDSSIYLCSADREEFGQGTRLTVV.

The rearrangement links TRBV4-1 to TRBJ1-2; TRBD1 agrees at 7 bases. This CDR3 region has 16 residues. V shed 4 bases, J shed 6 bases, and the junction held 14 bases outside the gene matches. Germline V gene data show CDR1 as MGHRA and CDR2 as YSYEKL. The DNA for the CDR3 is TGCGCCAGCAGCCGAGGGGGACAGCCTCCTCCCAATGGCTACACCTTC. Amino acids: CASSRGGQPPPNGYTF.

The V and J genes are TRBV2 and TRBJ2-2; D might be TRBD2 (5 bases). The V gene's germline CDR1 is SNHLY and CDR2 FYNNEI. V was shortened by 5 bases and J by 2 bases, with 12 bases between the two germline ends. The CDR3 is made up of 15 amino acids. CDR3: CASSPTLANTGELFF. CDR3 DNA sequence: TGTGCCAGCAGTCCTACTCTAGCAAACACCGGGGAGCTGTTTTTT.

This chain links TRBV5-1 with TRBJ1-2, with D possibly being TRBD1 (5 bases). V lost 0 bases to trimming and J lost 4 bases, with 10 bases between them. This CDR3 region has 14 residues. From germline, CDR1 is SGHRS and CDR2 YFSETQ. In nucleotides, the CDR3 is TGCGCCAGCAGCTTGGTCCAGGGCCCCTATGGCTACACCTTC. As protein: CASSLVQGPYGYTF. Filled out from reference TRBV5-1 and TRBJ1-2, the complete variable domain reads KAGVTQTPRYLIKTRGQQVTLSCSPISGHRSVSWYQQTPGQGLQFLFEYFSETQRNKGNFPGRFSGRQFSNSRSEMNVSTLELGDSALYLCASSLVQGPYGYTFGSGTRLTVV.

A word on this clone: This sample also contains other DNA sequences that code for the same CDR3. Here the CDR3 DNA reads TGTGCCAGCAGCTTGAGGACTAGCGGGGGGAGCTCCTACGAGCAGTACTTC. This sequence encodes CASSLRTSGGSSYEQYF. The rearrangement links TRBV7-2 to TRBJ2-7; 14 nucleotides line up with TRBD2. This CDR3 is 17 amino acids long. Germline CDR1 SGHTA, CDR2 FQGNSA. The V and J ends lost 3 bases and 0 bases, in that order; junction bases with no gene match: 4. The full variable domain, rest sourced from reference TRBV7-2 and TRBJ2-7, is GAGVSQSPSNKVTEKGKDVELRCDPISGHTALYWYRQSLGQGLEFLIYFQGNSAPDKSGLPSDRFSAERTGGSVSTLTIQRTQQEDSAVYLCASSLRTSGGSSYEQYFGPGTRLTVT.

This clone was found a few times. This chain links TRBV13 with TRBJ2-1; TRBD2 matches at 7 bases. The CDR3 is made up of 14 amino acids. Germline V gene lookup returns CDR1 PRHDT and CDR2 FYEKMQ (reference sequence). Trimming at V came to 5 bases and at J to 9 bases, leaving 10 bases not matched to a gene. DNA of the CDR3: TGTGCCAGCAGCACGGGGTCGGCGGGGGTTGAGCAGTTCTTC. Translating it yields CASSTGSAGVEQFF.

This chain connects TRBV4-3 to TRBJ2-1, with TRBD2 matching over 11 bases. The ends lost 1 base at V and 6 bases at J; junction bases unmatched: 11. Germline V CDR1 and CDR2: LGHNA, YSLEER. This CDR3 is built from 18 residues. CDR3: CASSQVGIAGGIPNEQFF. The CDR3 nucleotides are TGCGCCAGCAGCCAAGTAGGAATAGCGGGGGGGATCCCCAATGAGCAGTTCTTC.

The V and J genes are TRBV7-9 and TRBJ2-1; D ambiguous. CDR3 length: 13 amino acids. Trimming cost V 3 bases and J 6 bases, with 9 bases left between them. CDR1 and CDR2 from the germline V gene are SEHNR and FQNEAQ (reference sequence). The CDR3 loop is CASSFVLTNEQFF. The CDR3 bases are TGTGCCAGCAGCTTTGTACTTACCAATGAGCAGTTCTTC.

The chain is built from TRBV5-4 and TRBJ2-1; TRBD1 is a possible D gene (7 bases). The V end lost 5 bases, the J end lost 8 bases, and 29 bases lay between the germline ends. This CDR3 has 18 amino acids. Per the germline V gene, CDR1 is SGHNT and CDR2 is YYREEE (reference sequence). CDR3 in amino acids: CASRDSSGTAPRRDEQFF. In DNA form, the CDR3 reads TGTGCCAGCAGGGACTCCTCCGGGACAGCCCCCCGGAGGGATGAGCAGTTCTTC.

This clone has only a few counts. The CDR3 nucleotides read TGTGCCAGCAGCCAAGTCGAGCGGAGGACCCGGAACACTGAAGCTTTCTTT. It is translated as CASSQVERRTRNTEAFF. The V call is TRBV4-2, the J call TRBJ1-1; the D is unclear. There are 17 residues in the CDR3. V lost 1 base to trimming and J lost 1 base, with 16 bases between them. Germline-derived CDR1 and CDR2 are LGHNA and YNFKEQ.

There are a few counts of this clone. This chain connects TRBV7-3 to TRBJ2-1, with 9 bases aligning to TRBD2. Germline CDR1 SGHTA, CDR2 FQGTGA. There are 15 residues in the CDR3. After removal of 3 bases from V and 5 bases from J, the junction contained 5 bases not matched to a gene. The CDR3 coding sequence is TGTGCCAGCAGCTTTAGCGGGGGAGTGCACAATGAGCAGTTCTTC. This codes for CASSFSGGVHNEQFF.

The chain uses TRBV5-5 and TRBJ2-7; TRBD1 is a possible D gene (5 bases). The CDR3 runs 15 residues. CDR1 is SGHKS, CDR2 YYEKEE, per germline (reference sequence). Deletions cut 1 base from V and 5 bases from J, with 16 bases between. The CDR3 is CASSLKWQGGDEQYF. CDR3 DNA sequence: TGTGCCAGCAGCTTGAAATGGCAGGGCGGCGACGAGCAGTACTTC.